This entry describes one T cell receptor beta chain. What it binds is unknown. The data stem from a study of cytomegalovirus exposure and HLA in healthy donors. Study-wide results and caveats: It was shown in a later analysis that HLA-associated TCR beta chains were more clonally expanded than other, equally common chains. Serostatus for CMV was the only available immune exposure information.

CDR3 size: 16 residues. Germline V gives CDR1 SGHKS, CDR2 YYEKEE (reference sequence). V trimming: 3 bases; J trimming: 6 bases; junction bases outside the gene matches: 9. PCR primers comprised 60 Vbeta and 13 Jbeta primers. Libraries were prepared by immunoSEQ multiplex PCR; TCRdb keeps only in-frame clonotypes and omits some of them. This table holds about 160,000 clones, around 79% found once. The chain employs TRBV5-5 and TRBJ2-1; 10 bases match TRBD2. The sequence derives from a female donor in good health and CMV-seronegative. Input material: PBMCs. CDR3 sequence: CASSSPAGGPGNEQFF. The CDR3 DNA reads as TGTGCCAGCAGCTCTCCAGCGGGAGGGCCAGGCAATGAGCAGTTCTTC.